The 17 T cell receptor beta chains in this list originate from one sample, sequenced in a study of T cells after yellow fever vaccination. In TCRdb, the 5' RACE reads were re-called with MiXCR into one record per CDR3 protein. The table lists under 550,000 distinct CDR3 sequences, 21% of them singletons. This specimen was PBMCs, taken 20 to 25 days after the first yellow fever vaccination. The receptors were gathered from a man younger than 30 who received the YFV17D yellow fever vaccine.

This sequence joins TRBV5-1 and TRBJ2-4; D unresolved. Germline V gene sequence: CDR1 SGHRS, CDR2 YFSETQ. The CDR3 spans 14 residues. Trimming took off 3 bases at V and 0 bases at J, with 7 bases between the two ends. As DNA, the CDR3 is TGCGCCAGCAGCTCAACAGTAGCCAAAAACATTCAGTACTTC. Translating it yields CASSSTVAKNIQYF.

This chain joins TRBV11-2 and TRBJ1-1; D may be TRBD1 (5 bases). Trimming removed 5 bases at V and 5 bases at J, with 18 bases between. Germline V gene lookup returns CDR1 SGHAT and CDR2 FQNNGV. This CDR3 has 15 residues. CDR3 region: CASSLQGRGVTEAFF. The CDR3 region has the DNA TGTGCCAGCAGCCTCCAGGGCCGCGGGGTTACTGAAGCTTTCTTT.

This clonotype was observed at least ten times. The rearrangement uses TRBV6-2 or TRBV6-3 and TRBJ1-2, with D hard to call. CDR3 length equals 12 residues. Between the trimmed V and J ends, which lost 8 bases and 4 bases, there was a span of 11 bases. The germline gives CDR1 MNHEY, CDR2 SVGEGT. CDR3 bases: TGTGCCAGCTCGGAGACCTCCTATGGCTACACCTTC. This codes for CASSETSYGYTF.

This clonotype was seen more than once but under ten times. The chain uses TRBV7-2 and TRBJ1-2, with D possibly being TRBD1 (6 bases). The V end was cut by 3 bases, the J end by 2 bases, with 10 bases between. The CDR3 extends over 14 amino acids. Germline CDR1 is SGHTA and CDR2 is FQGNSA. The CDR3 region has the DNA TGTGCCAGCAGCTTCCGTGGACAGAACTATGGCTACACCTTC. Its translation is CASSFRGQNYGYTF.

This clonotype was counted between two and nine times. The chain has TRBV6-2 or TRBV6-3 and TRBJ1-5; a weak D match, TRBD1 (5 bases). The CDR3 sequence is 13 residues long. V lost 2 bases to trimming and J lost 5 bases, with 7 bases between them. Germline CDR1 reads MNHEY; CDR2 reads SVGEGT. CDR3 nucleotides: TGTGCCAGCAGTTACCCGGGGGATCAGCCCCAGCATTTT. It yields the protein CASSYPGDQPQHF.

The chain recombines TRBV21-1 with TRBJ2-1. TRBV21-1 is a pseudogene segment. The CDR3 has 11 residues. As DNA, the CDR3 is TGTGCCAGCAGCAAAGAGACTGAGCAGTTCTTC. It codes for CASSKETEQFF.

The V gene is TRBV6-1, the J gene TRBJ1-1; 12 bases line up with TRBD1. Germline CDR1 is MNHNS and CDR2 is SASEGT. The V and J ends lost 0 bases and 2 bases, in that order; junction bases with no gene match: 4. CDR3 length: 17 residues. The CDR3 DNA reads TGTGCCAGCAGTGAAGCGCTGGGACAGGGGGCCAACACTGAAGCTTTCTTT. Translated, it gives CASSEALGQGANTEAFF.

This chain joins TRBV11-1 and TRBJ2-2, with D possibly TRBD1 on 5 matching bases. The CDR3 runs 16 residues. The V gene lost 5 bases and the J gene lost 4 bases, with 17 bases spanning the gap. Germline V CDR1 and CDR2: SGHAT, FQDESV (reference sequence). CDR3 bases: TGTGCCAGCAGCGCCAGGGCAGAGACCTTCACCGGGGAGCTGTTTTTT. It yields the protein CASSARAETFTGELFF.

This clonotype was counted only a few times. V usage is TRBV4-1 and J usage is TRBJ2-2; 7 bases map to TRBD1. Germline V gives CDR1 MGHRA, CDR2 YSYEKL. The CDR3 extends over 16 amino acids. Unmatched junction bases numbered 8, after V lost 7 bases and J lost 0 bases. CDR3 coding DNA: TGCGCCAGCAATAGCGTTACAGGGGCGAACACCGGGGAGCTGTTTTTT. Translation: CASNSVTGANTGELFF.

This clonotype has only one observation. The chain combines TRBV12-3 or TRBV12-4 with TRBJ2-5; 8 bases are a match to TRBD2. V dropped 3 bases and J dropped 4; count of bases not matched to a gene: 4. This CDR3 spans 14 amino acids. The DNA of the CDR3 is TGTGCCAGCAGTTTCGGGGGGGCCATAGAGACCCAGTACTTC. The encoded protein is CASSFGGAIETQYF.

This chain joins TRBV5-1 and TRBJ2-5, with 8 bases lining up with TRBD1. CDR1 SGHRS and CDR2 YFSETQ come from the germline V gene. This CDR3 has 15 residues. V gave up 4 bases and J gave up 0 bases; unmatched junction bases: 5. CDR3 residues: CASSVGTGNQETQYF. The DNA for the CDR3 is TGCGCCAGCAGCGTCGGGACAGGAAACCAAGAGACCCAGTACTTC.

A few counts support this clonotype. The genes are TRBV7-2 and TRBJ2-7; 8 nucleotides align to TRBD2. CDR3 length: 15 amino acids. The V segment lost 5 bases and the J segment 1 base; nucleotides outside the gene matches: 7. The germline CDR1 and CDR2 sequences are SGHTA and FQGNSA. CDR3 sequence (DNA): TGTGCCAGCAGCCCCAATTCGGGGGGGTCCTACGAGCAGTACTTC. Translation: CASSPNSGGSYEQYF.

V is TRBV5-6 and J is TRBJ1-1; 9 bases fit TRBD1. V dropped 4 bases and J dropped 0; count of bases not matched to a gene: 10. The germline gives CDR1 SGHDT, CDR2 YYEEEE. The CDR3 runs 17 residues. CDR3 amino acids: CASSQDRGPLMNTEAFF. The DNA for the CDR3 is TGTGCCAGCAGCCAGGACAGGGGCCCGCTTATGAACACTGAAGCTTTCTTT.

This clonotype was observed a handful of times. The chain has TRBV2 and TRBJ1-1; 7 positions match TRBD1. The trim removed 4 bases at V and 3 bases at J, leaving 14 bases unmatched. CDR1 and CDR2 from the germline V gene are SNHLY and FYNNEI. The CDR3 runs to 17 residues. The CDR3 nucleotides are TGTGCCAGCAGTGCCCTGACAGGGACGACTAGATACACTGAAGCTTTCTTT. Its translation: CASSALTGTTRYTEAFF.

This clonotype showed up just a few times. The chain carries TRBV10-2 and TRBJ1-1, with D possibly TRBD1 on 5 matching bases. V was clipped by 3 bases and J by 3 bases, with 8 bases between them. Germline CDR1 reads WSHSY; CDR2 reads SAAADI. CDR3 length: 13 amino acids. The CDR3 DNA is TGCGCCAGCAGTGAAGGGGAGGACACTGAAGCTTTCTTT. As protein: CASSEGEDTEAFF.

The chain recombines TRBV7-6 with TRBJ2-1; the D gene is possibly TRBD2 (5 bases). CDR3 length: 15 amino acids. Per germline, CDR1 SGHVS and CDR2 FNYEAQ. V was pared by 5 bases and J by 5 bases, with 16 bases between. The CDR3 coding sequence is TGTGCCAGCAGCCAACTCGCCGCGGGTCACAATGAGCAGTTCTTC. This encodes CASSQLAAGHNEQFF. The full variable domain, rest sourced from reference TRBV7-6 and TRBJ2-1, is GAGVSQSPRYKVTKRGQDVALRCDPISGHVSLYWYRQALGQGPEFLTYFNYEAQQDKSGLPNDRFSAERPEGSISTLTIQRTEQRDSAMYRCASSQLAAGHNEQFFGPGTRLTVL.

V gene TRBV9 combines with J gene TRBJ2-3; a weak D match, TRBD2 (6 bases). V lost 1 base to trimming and J lost 8 bases, with 14 bases between them. This CDR3 has 14 residues. Germline loops: CDR1 SGDLS, CDR2 YYNGEE. CDR3 nucleotide sequence: TGTGCCAGCAGCGTAACTAATGTGGGGGGTACGCAGTATTTT. This sequence encodes CASSVTNVGGTQYF.